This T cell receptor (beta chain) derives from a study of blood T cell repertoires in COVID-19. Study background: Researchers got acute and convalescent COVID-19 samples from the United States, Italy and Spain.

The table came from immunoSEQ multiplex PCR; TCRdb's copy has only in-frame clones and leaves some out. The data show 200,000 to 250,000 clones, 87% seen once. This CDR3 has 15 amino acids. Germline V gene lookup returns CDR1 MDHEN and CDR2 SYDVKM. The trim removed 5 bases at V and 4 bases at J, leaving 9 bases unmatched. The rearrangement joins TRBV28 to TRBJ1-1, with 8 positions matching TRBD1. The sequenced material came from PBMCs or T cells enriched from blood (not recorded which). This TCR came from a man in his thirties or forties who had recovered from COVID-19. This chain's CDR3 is CASSPVRQGSTEAFF. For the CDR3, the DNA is TGTGCCAGCAGTCCGGTTAGACAGGGGAGCACTGAAGCTTTCTTT.